One sample yielded the 16 T cell receptor beta chains listed below, sequenced in a study of T cells in Graves' hyperthyroidism and ophthalmopathy. TCR beta CDR3 region amplification was performed from RNA transcripts. The HTBI primer set served for first-round RT-PCR of the TCR CDR3. TCRdb itself ran the multiplex PCR reads through MiXCR, one entry per CDR3 protein. The data show roughly 570,000 distinct CDR3 sequences, more than 15% seen once. Sequenced material: blood. The receptors were sampled from a woman under 40 with Graves' hyperthyroidism.

This clonotype was seen many times. The chain recombines TRBV6-1 with TRBJ2-1; tentative D call: TRBD2 (5 bases). The CDR3 is made up of 15 amino acids. From germline, CDR1 is MNHNS and CDR2 SASEGT. V lost 7 bases and J 9 bases, leaving 22 bases between the germline ends. The CDR3 sequence: CASNPDEGDSIEQFF. The CDR3, as DNA: TGTGCCAGCAACCCGGACGAGGGCGATTCTATTGAGCAGTTCTTC.

The CDR3 here is CASSRDAGLAGVNEQFF. CDR3 nucleotide sequence: TGCGCCAGCAGCCGAGACGCGGGACTAGCGGGAGTTAATGAGCAGTTCTTC. J is TRBJ2-1 and V is TRBV4-1, with 14 bases aligning to TRBD2. This CDR3 contains 17 residues. With 4 bases clipped from V and 7 bases from J, the junction kept 9 bases outside the gene matches. Germline V gene data show CDR1 as MGHRA and CDR2 as YSYEKL.

The chain carries TRBV5-1 and TRBJ1-4; no reliable D call. This CDR3 is built from 15 residues. Germline CDR1 reads SGHRS; CDR2 reads YFSETQ. V lost 0 bases, J lost 5 bases, and 11 bases lay in between. CDR3 region: CASSLGVEGNEKLFF. As DNA, the CDR3 is TGCGCCAGCAGCTTGGGCGTGGAGGGAAATGAAAAACTGTTTTTT.

This clonotype has only a few counts. V is TRBV7-9 and J is TRBJ2-5; TRBD1 matches at 7 bases. CDR3 length equals 16 residues. Germline trimming cut 2 bases from V and 4 bases from J; bases unmatched to any gene: 10. The germline V gene encodes CDR1 SEHNR and CDR2 FQNEAQ (reference sequence). In nucleotides, the CDR3 is TGTGCCAGCAGCTTATCGTCCGGGACAGCCCCAGAGACCCAGTACTTC. This gives the protein CASSLSSGTAPETQYF.

This clonotype was observed many times. This rearrangement joins TRBV27 to TRBJ2-4; D remains unclear. Trimming left V 4 bases short and J 0 bases short, with 4 bases between. This CDR3 is 13 amino acids long. Germline V gene lookup returns CDR1 MNHEY and CDR2 SMNVEV (reference sequence). In nucleotides, the CDR3 is TGTGCCAGCAGTTCTCTAGCCAAAAACATTCAGTACTTC. Translated, it gives CASSSLAKNIQYF.

This clonotype turned up a few times. This CDR3 is CASSYIGRERDEQYF. Here the CDR3 DNA reads TGTGCCAGCAGTTACATCGGCAGGGAACGTGACGAGCAGTACTTC. This rearrangement joins TRBV6-5 to TRBJ2-7, with a tentative D call TRBD1 (5 bases). This CDR3 has 15 residues. Germline assignment: CDR1 MNHEY and CDR2 SVGAGI. V lost 2 bases, J lost 5 bases, and 16 bases lay in between.

This clonotype was recorded at least ten times. CDR3 nucleotide sequence: TGCAGTGCCGGCCTGGCCCAACAGGGGCCCTATGGCTACACCTTC. Protein: CSAGLAQQGPYGYTF. The chain couples TRBV20-1 to TRBJ1-2; 7 bases align to TRBD1. The germline CDR1 and CDR2 sequences are DFQATT and SNEGSKA (reference sequence). V dropped 6 bases and J dropped 4; count of bases not matched to a gene: 14. This CDR3 is built from 15 residues.

This clonotype was seen at least ten times. The chain carries TRBV5-5 and TRBJ2-1; D ambiguous. Germline V gives CDR1 SGHKS, CDR2 YYEKEE (reference sequence). Trimming removed 4 bases at V and 3 bases at J, with 20 bases between. This CDR3 comprises 17 residues. CDR3 amino acids: CASSAPPARQVYNEQFF. CDR3 nucleotides: TGTGCCAGCAGCGCTCCTCCTGCCAGACAAGTCTACAATGAGCAGTTCTTC.

This clonotype has a count of ten or more. This chain connects TRBV7-2 to TRBJ2-1; no definite D call. V lost 3 bases to trimming and J lost 4 bases, with 13 bases between them. The CDR3 loop spans 15 amino acids. The germline CDR1 and CDR2 sequences are SGHTA and FQGNSA. CDR3 residues: CASSFEAAPYNEQFF. Here the CDR3 DNA reads TGTGCCAGCAGCTTTGAGGCGGCTCCTTACAATGAGCAGTTCTTC.

This clonotype has ten or more counts. This chain joins TRBV27 and TRBJ2-1; 14 nucleotides align to TRBD2. J gave up 5 bases and V 5 bases, and 17 bases lay outside the gene matches. Germline CDR1 reads MNHEY; CDR2 reads SMNVEV (reference sequence). CDR3 length: 20 amino acids. CDR3 bases: TGTGCCAGCAGTCCCGCACCCCCGGGACTAGCGGGAGTTGCTAACAATGAGCAGTTCTTC. As protein: CASSPAPPGLAGVANNEQFF.

This clonotype was seen many times. The rearrangement uses TRBV7-2 and TRBJ2-7, with D uncertain. V was clipped by 5 bases and J by 5 bases, with 13 bases between them. The CDR3 runs 13 residues. The germline gives CDR1 SGHTA, CDR2 FQGNSA. The CDR3 sequence: CASSPFRSDEQYF. DNA for the CDR3: TGTGCCAGCAGCCCCTTTCGAAGTGACGAGCAGTACTTC.

This clonotype was recorded many times. The chain combines TRBV7-2 with TRBJ1-2; TRBD1 aligns across 7 bases. V gave up 4 bases and J gave up 4 bases; unmatched junction bases: 6. The CDR3 covers 14 residues. CDR1 SGHTA and CDR2 FQGNSA come from the germline V gene. The CDR3 DNA reads as TGTGCCAGCAGCTCTGGACAGGTTGGCTATGGCTACACCTTC. It is translated as CASSSGQVGYGYTF.

This clonotype was found a few times. The V call is TRBV7-9, the J call TRBJ2-4; 12 positions match TRBD2. Germline trimming cut 4 bases from V and 6 bases from J; bases unmatched to any gene: 4. Germline values: CDR1 SEHNR, CDR2 FQNEAQ (reference sequence). The CDR3 spans 15 residues. The CDR3 loop is CASSSGGLAGNIQYF. Written as DNA, the CDR3 is TGTGCCAGCAGCTCAGGGGGACTAGCGGGAAACATTCAGTACTTC.

Comments on this clonotype: This may stem from a read error, because a much larger clone lies one nucleotide away. The chain is built from TRBV7-9 and TRBJ2-5, with D perhaps matching TRBD1 or TRBD2 (6 bases each). Between the trimmed V and J ends, which lost 5 bases and 4 bases, there was a span of 20 bases. The CDR3 runs 16 residues. Per the germline V gene, CDR1 is SEHNR and CDR2 is FQNEAQ (reference sequence). CDR3 residues: CASSPKGGVPGETQYF. CDR3 DNA sequence: TGTGCCAGCAGCCCCAAGGGGGGCGTCCCCGGAGAGACCCAGTACTTC.

The chain employs TRBV7-3 and TRBJ2-2, with D possibly TRBD2 on 5 matching bases. Trimming removed 5 bases from V and 6 bases from J, with 13 bases in between. Germline lookup yields CDR1 SGHTA and CDR2 FQGTGA. This CDR3 region has 14 residues. The CDR3 nucleotides read TGTGCCAGCAGCCTACTAGTCCGTTCCGGGGAGCTGTTTTTT. This translates into CASSLLVRSGELFF.

The table lists this clonotype with many counts. The chain has TRBV6-1 and TRBJ2-7; TRBD1 aligns across 8 bases. The CDR3 totals 15 residues. J was trimmed by 0 bases and V by 4 bases; bases with no gene match: 5. Germline CDR1 and CDR2: MNHNS and SASEGT. The CDR3 region has the DNA TGTGCCAGCAGTGTACCGGGACAGGACTCCTACGAGCAGTACTTC. Amino acid sequence: CASSVPGQDSYEQYF.